Sample share makes the clone carrying this T cell receptor gamma chain large. Since a much larger clone is just one base distant, this may be a read error. The sample holds other DNA sequences that translate to the same CDR3. The trim removed 1 base at V and 4 bases at J, leaving 1 base unmatched. Germline CDR1 GITISATS, CDR2 ISYDGTV (reference sequence). This CDR3 has 16 amino acids. TCRdb processed the reads again with the CATT caller. This sample has 900 to 1,300 gamma-chain clones, with around 2.1% found just once. The data are from a study of gamma-delta chains in newborns, infants, children. Study-wide context: Microbial exposure reportedly drives polyclonal innate γδ T cell expansion after birth.

This chain joins TRGV9 and TRGJP. This clonotype was obtained from a child who was a newborn, infant or young child, either healthy, febrile or measles-vaccinated (not recorded which). The sample comprised blood. CDR3 amino acids: CALWEVQELGKKIKVF. In nucleotides, the CDR3 is TGTGCCTTGTGGGAGGTCCAAGAGTTGGGCAAAAAAATCAAGGTATTT.